This T cell receptor (beta chain) was observed in a study of T cells in Graves' hyperthyroidism and ophthalmopathy. Overall study findings and caveats: Ophthalmopathy was model-predicted a median approximately 6.4 months pre-onset. Using 13 V-J features, a model discriminated ophthalmopathy from stable hyperthyroidism. Peripheral blood also featured most of the thyroid clonotypes expanded above 0.001.

CDR3 size: 14 residues. V was pared by 4 bases and J by 3 bases, with 7 bases of the junction left unmatched. Germline V gives CDR1 SGHRS, CDR2 YFSETQ. The TCR beta CDR3 regions underwent amplification using RNA transcripts as the source. Initially, a first-round RT-PCR of the TCR CDR3 employed the HTBI primer set. TCRdb re-called the multiplex PCR reads with MiXCR, one entry per CDR3 protein. The repertoire holds 490,000 or so distinct CDR3 sequences, with 22% as singletons. This clonotype showed up just a few times. Its matching antigen is unknown. Source material: blood. The origin of this receptor is a woman in her 70s with Graves' ophthalmopathy. The J gene is TRBJ2-7, the V gene TRBV5-1; TRBD2 matches 7 bases. The CDR3 DNA reads TGCGCCAGCAGCCTTAGCGGGCGAAACTACGAGCAGTACTTC. It specifies CASSLSGRNYEQYF. Combining the CDR3 with reference TRBV5-1 and TRBJ2-7 gives the whole variable domain KAGVTQTPRYLIKTRGQQVTLSCSPISGHRSVSWYQQTPGQGLQFLFEYFSETQRNKGNFPGRFSGRQFSNSRSEMNVSTLELGDSALYLCASSLSGRNYEQYFGPGTRLTVT.